The 6 T cell receptor beta chains below all came from one sample that was sequenced in a study of blood T cells in healthy people across ages. Sample-barcoded 5' priming and a J-beta primer mix drove a second PCR of roughly 6 to 12 cycles. One entry per CDR3 protein, called by TCRdb with MiXCR from the 5' RACE reads. This table holds over a million distinct CDR3 sequences, 40% to 45% found once. Sequencing was performed on blood. The receptors shown here come from a woman in her fifties or sixties in good health.

DNA of the CDR3: TGCAGCGTTGAGGGTGGAGCCGAAAACTATGGCTACACCTTC. It encodes CSVEGGAENYGYTF. The chain has TRBV29-1 and TRBJ1-2; no firm D call. Germline CDR1 and CDR2: SQVTM and ANQGSEA. The CDR3 is 14 residues long. V was cut by 3 bases and J by 2 bases, with 13 bases left in between.

This chain joins TRBV10-2 and TRBJ2-1; D gene unclear. CDR3 length equals 11 residues. Deletions cut 6 bases from V and 6 bases from J, with 6 bases between. Germline V gene data show CDR1 as WSHSY and CDR2 as SAAADI. CDR3: CASRVSNEQFF. In nucleotides, the CDR3 is TGCGCCAGCAGAGTAAGCAATGAGCAGTTCTTC.

The chain uses TRBV19 and TRBJ2-6; a weak D match, TRBD2 (6 bases). The CDR3 is 16 amino acids. Trimming cost V 10 bases and J 0 bases, with 16 bases left between them. Germline V gene data show CDR1 as LNHDA and CDR2 as SQIVND (reference sequence). The CDR3 loop reads CATDSGRTSGANVLTF. Here the CDR3 DNA reads TGTGCCACCGATAGCGGCAGGACCTCTGGGGCCAACGTCCTGACTTTC. The full variable domain, with the rest looked up from reference TRBV19 and TRBJ2-6, is DGGITQSPKYLFRKEGQNVTLSCEQNLNHDAMYWYRQDPGQGLRLIYYSQIVNDFQKGDIAEGYSVSREKKESFPLTVTSAQKNPTAFYLCATDSGRTSGANVLTFGAGSRLTVL.

This chain links TRBV4-1 with TRBJ2-7; D unclear. The germline V gene encodes CDR1 MGHRA and CDR2 YSYEKL. The CDR3 spans 16 residues. Trimming stripped 0 bases from V and 3 bases from J, with 15 bases between. CDR3 bases: TGCGCCAGCAGCCAAGATAGATCCGGGTTAAACTACGAGCAGTACTTC. It codes for CASSQDRSGLNYEQYF.

This chain uses TRBV5-1 with TRBJ2-5; no reliable D call. V dropped 4 bases and J dropped 2 bases, with 12 bases sitting between them. The CDR3 is 14 residues long. Germline CDR1 SGHRS, CDR2 YFSETQ. The CDR3 reads CASSPPSVQETQYF. The DNA for the CDR3 is TGCGCCAGCAGCCCGCCGTCAGTTCAAGAGACCCAGTACTTC.

J is TRBJ1-6 and V is TRBV29-1, with D perhaps TRBD1 (6 bases). CDR1 and CDR2 (germline): SQVTM, ANQGSEA. The V end was cut by 4 bases, the J end by 8 bases, with 12 bases between. This CDR3 comprises 13 residues. The CDR3 region is CSVAQGTDSPLHF. The CDR3 DNA follows: TGCAGCGTTGCGCAGGGGACGGATTCACCCCTCCACTTT.